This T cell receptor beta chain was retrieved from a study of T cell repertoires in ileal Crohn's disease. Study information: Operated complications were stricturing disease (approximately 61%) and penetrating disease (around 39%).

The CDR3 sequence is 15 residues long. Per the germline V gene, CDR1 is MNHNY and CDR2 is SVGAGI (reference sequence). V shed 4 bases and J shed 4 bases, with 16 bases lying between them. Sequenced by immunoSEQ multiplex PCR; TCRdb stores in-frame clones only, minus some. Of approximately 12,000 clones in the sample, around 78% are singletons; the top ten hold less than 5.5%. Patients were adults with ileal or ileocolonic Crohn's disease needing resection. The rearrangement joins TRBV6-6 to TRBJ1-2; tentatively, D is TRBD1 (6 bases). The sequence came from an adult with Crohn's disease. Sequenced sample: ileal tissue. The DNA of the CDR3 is TGTGCCAGCAGTTCCCCAGGGCGCAGGGGCTATGGCTACACCTTC. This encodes CASSSPGRRGYGYTF.